The clone carrying this TCR beta chain was observed at least ten times. Libraries were made from RNA as TCR cDNA, using a modified protocol. Both ends of each TCR cDNA library bore sample-specific barcodes. TCRdb used MiXCR to reprocess the 5' RACE reads, holding one entry per CDR3 protein. The sample lists roughly 380,000 distinct CDR3 sequences, over 25% occurring once. This sample is drawn from a study of identical twins' blood T cells. Trimming pared 5 bases from V and 4 bases from J, leaving 15 bases between. CDR1 SQVTM and CDR2 ANQGSEA come from the germline V gene. This CDR3 spans 13 amino acids.

Sequenced input: PBMCs. This chain uses TRBV29-1 with TRBJ2-7; D possibly corresponds to TRBD2 (5 bases). This clonotype was obtained from a woman aged 18 to 55 in good health. The CDR3 DNA is TGCAGCGTTCTACCCCAACCGGGATACGAGCAGTACTTC. Its translation is CSVLPQPGYEQYF.